This TCR beta chain is drawn from a study of CD8 T cells in ankylosing spondylitis. Regarding the study as a whole: A TCR beta motif of 7 or 8 highly homologous variants appeared characteristic of ankylosing spondylitis blood.

TCRdb analysed the 5' RACE reads with MiXCR anew, one entry per CDR3 protein. The sample records 700,000 or so distinct CDR3 sequences, roughly 19% being singletons. This clonotype has just a few counts. Its specificity is not known. V dropped 1 base and J dropped 5 bases, with 6 bases sitting between them. The CDR3 is 13 residues long. Germline V gives CDR1 SEHNR, CDR2 FQNEAQ (reference sequence). This TCR derives from a male donor with ankylosing spondylitis. Sequenced material: blood, either unsorted or a sorted T cell fraction (not recorded which). This chain connects TRBV7-9 to TRBJ2-1; D uncertain. The DNA for the CDR3 is TGTGCCAGCAGCTTAGTTGCGGACAATGAGCAGTTCTTC. Amino acids: CASSLVADNEQFF.